Listed below are T cell receptor beta chains from one sample, sequenced in a study of beta chain features in type 1 diabetes. Clones were sequenced by immunoSEQ multiplex PCR, and TCRdb holds only the in-frame ones, with some missing. The data show around 140,000 clones, about 10% seen once. The sequenced sample was naive CD4+ T cells from blood. The receptors shown here come from a man between 18 and 35 years old in good health. CDR3s include the opening cysteine and the closing phenylalanine or tryptophan. A D gene is named only where the DNA matches it firmly. Part of the rows lack a size; the others show once, few, many or a class for expanded clones.

>TRBJ1-5|TRBV6-1|NA|NA
TGTGCCAGCAGGGCAGATAGCAATCAGCCCCAGCATTTT
CASRADSNQPQHF
>TRBJ1-1|TRBV5-1|NA|NA
TGCGCCAGCAGTCAGATAGTGTTTTGGGGAGACGGCGACACTGAAGCTTTCTTT
CASSQIVFWGDGDTEAFF
>TRBJ1-1|TRBV2|TRBD1|few
TGTGCCAGTATCGGGACAGGGTATACTGAAGCTTTCTTT
CASIGTGYTEAFF
>TRBJ2-1|TRBV7-9|NA|few
TGTGCCAGCAGCTCGACAGGACGCTACAATGAGCAGTTCTTC
CASSSTGRYNEQFF
>TRBJ1-2|TRBV6-5|TRBD1|NA
TGTGCCAGCAGTTACTCGAGGACAGGGACGGGGGCTGGCTACACCTTC
CASSYSRTGTGAGYTF
>TRBJ2-7|TRBV7-6|NA|NA
TGTGCCAGCAGCTTAGGACGGTGGCAGGCTCCCTACGAGCAGTACTTC
CASSLGRWQAPYEQYF
>TRBJ2-5|TRBV5-1|TRBD2|few
TGCGCCAGCAGTTTCTCCTTCGGGAGGGGCGGACAAGAGACCCAGTACTTC
CASSFSFGRGGQETQYF
>TRBJ2-5|TRBV2|TRBD1|NA
TGTGCCAGCAGCCGACGACAGGGGGCAGAGACCCAGTACTTC
CASSRRQGAETQYF
>TRBJ1-5|TRBV6-1|TRBD1|few
TGTGCCAGCAGTGGTTCGAGGGACAGGGTAAATCAGCCCCAGCATTTT
CASSGSRDRVNQPQHF
>TRBJ2-5|TRBV27|NA|few
TGTGCCAGCAGATCCCTCGGTCGGCAAGAGACCCAGTACTTC
CASRSLGRQETQYF
>TRBJ2-3|TRBV5-1|TRBD1|NA
TGCGCCAGCAGCCACCCAGGGACAGGGGAGAGCACAGATACGCAGTATTTT
CASSHPGTGESTDTQYF
>TRBJ1-3|TRBV11-2|NA|few
TGTGCCAGCAGCTTATCGGCAGGGAACTCTGGAAACACCATATATTTT
CASSLSAGNSGNTIYF
>TRBJ2-3|TRBV30|TRBD1|NA
TGTGCCTGGGATGTCCCGGGACAGGGGAACCCAGATACGCAGTATTTT
CAWDVPGQGNPDTQYF
>TRBJ2-2|TRBV7-9|TRBD2|few
TGTGCCAGCAGCTTAGGACTAGCGGGCTACACCGGGGAGCTGTTTTTT
CASSLGLAGYTGELFF
>TRBJ1-2|TRBV5-6|NA|few
TGTGCCAGCAGCCGGCGGGGGACCCTGGGGGTCTCTAACTATGGCTACACCTTC
CASSRRGTLGVSNYGYTF
>TRBJ2-4|TRBV5-6|NA|few
TGTGCCAGCAGCTTGGGGGGGCCAGCACTAGCCAAAAACATTCAGTACTTC
CASSLGGPALAKNIQYF
>TRBJ2-5|TRBV5-1|TRBD2|NA
TGCGCCAGCAGCATAGGGACTAGCGGGTCCCAGTACTTC
CASSIGTSGSQYF
>TRBJ2-7|TRBV29-1|TRBD2|NA
TGCAGCGCCGGGGGAGGGCCGACCAACGAGCAGTACTTC
CSAGGGPTNEQYF
>TRBJ1-1|TRBV19|NA|NA
TGTGCCAGTACGACAGCGCTCAACACTGAAGCTTTCTTT
CASTTALNTEAFF
>TRBJ2-1|TRBV2|NA|few
TGTGCCAGCAGTGAATTGGAGGTTGAGCAGTTCTTC
CASSELEVEQFF
>TRBJ1-2|TRBV9|NA|few
TGTGCCAGCAGCGCAGTAGTAGTTGGCGGGGGCCGATCTAACTATGGCTACACCTTC
CASSAVVVGGGRSNYGYTF
>TRBJ2-2|TRBV28|TRBD1|few
TGTGCCAGCAGTGCACCGGGACAGGGGTCCGGGGAGCTGTTTTTT
CASSAPGQGSGELFF
>TRBJ2-3|TRBV7-9|TRBD2|few
TGTGCCAGCAGCGCCCGACTAGCGGGGGACCTTGATACGCAGTATTTT
CASSARLAGDLDTQYF
>TRBJ1-1|TRBV27|NA|NA
TGTGCCAGCAGTTTATTTGAGGGGAACACTGAAGCTTTCTTT
CASSLFEGNTEAFF
>TRBJ1-1|TRBV19|NA|few
TGTGCCAGTAGTTTCTACAGGGAAGGCACTGAAGCTTTCTTT
CASSFYREGTEAFF
>TRBJ2-1|TRBV30|TRBD2|NA
TGTGCCTGGTCCCCCGGGACTAACAATGAGCAGTTCTTC
CAWSPGTNNEQFF
>TRBJ2-3|TRBV4-2|NA|NA
TGTGCCAGCAGCCAAGGCAGTGTTGATACGCAGTATTTT
CASSQGSVDTQYF
>TRBJ2-3|TRBV7-2|NA|NA
TGTGCCAGCAGCCTCCTAGGATATACTAGCACAGATACGCAGTATTTT
CASSLLGYTSTDTQYF
>TRBJ2-1|TRBV30|TRBD2|NA
TGTGCCTGGAGTCTAGCGGCGTACAATGAGCAGTTCTTC
CAWSLAAYNEQFF
>TRBJ1-5|TRBV7-6|NA|NA
TGTGCCAGCAGCAAAACCTATAGCAATCAGCCCCAGCATTTT
CASSKTYSNQPQHF
>TRBJ2-2|TRBV9|NA|once
TGTGCCAGCAGTGCACAGGGCACCGGGGAGCTGTTTTTT
CASSAQGTGELFF
>TRBJ1-5|TRBV6-6|TRBD1|NA
TGTGCCAGCCAAGGGGGCCGACAGGGTCTAAATCAGCCCCAGCATTTT
CASQGGRQGLNQPQHF
>TRBJ1-6|TRBV6-1|TRBD1|NA
TGTGCCAGCATTCTTCTGCCCAGGGGGCATTCACCCCTCCACTTT
CASILLPRGHSPLHF
>TRBJ1-3|TRBV21-1|NA|NA
TGTGCCAGCAGCAAAGAGGGACTTCAATCGGTCAGCTCTGGAAACACCATATATTTT
CASSKEGLQSVSSGNTIYF
>TRBJ2-2|TRBV2|TRBD1|few
TGTGCCAGCAGCAAGGACAGGGGTGACACCGGGGAGCTGTTTTTT
CASSKDRGDTGELFF
>TRBJ2-5|TRBV19|TRBD2|few
TGTGCCAGTAGTATCCCCGGGACTAGCGGGGGAGAGACCCAGTACTTC
CASSIPGTSGGETQYF
>TRBJ2-1|TRBV7-2|TRBD2|NA
TGTGCCAGCAGCTTACAGACTAGCGGGGGCCTCTACAATGAGCAGTTCTTC
CASSLQTSGGLYNEQFF
>TRBJ2-3|TRBV5-4|NA|NA
TGTGCCAGCAGCCCGGGTCTGGAAAAGCGCACAGATACGCAGTATTTT
CASSPGLEKRTDTQYF
>TRBJ2-3|TRBV10-1|NA|NA
TGCGCCAGCAGTGACGCGGGTACAGATACGCAGTATTTT
CASSDAGTDTQYF
>TRBJ2-2|TRBV7-2|TRBD2|NA
TGTGCCAGCAGCTTAGTAGGGGGACTAGCGGGGTCCACCGGGGAGCTGTTTTTT
CASSLVGGLAGSTGELFF
>TRBJ2-5|TRBV7-9|NA|NA
TGTGCCAGCAGCTTATTTTCGGGGTCGGGAGAGACCCAGTACTTC
CASSLFSGSGETQYF
>TRBJ2-7|TRBV5-1|NA|few
TGCGCCAGCAGCTACGGTCCGGGCTTAGGGGACGAGCAGTACTTC
CASSYGPGLGDEQYF
>TRBJ2-2|TRBV19|NA|few
TGTGCCAGTAGACAGGGGAACACCGGGGAGCTGTTTTTT
CASRQGNTGELFF
>TRBJ2-7|TRBV27|TRBD1|few
TGTGCCAGCAGTTGGGGGACAGGGCAATCCTACGAGCAGTACTTC
CASSWGTGQSYEQYF
>TRBJ1-5|TRBV12-5|NA|NA
TGTGCTAGTGGTCAGGGGCCTTCGAATCAGCCCCAGCATTTT
CASGQGPSNQPQHF
>TRBJ2-2|TRBV4-3|TRBD2|many
TGCGCCAGCAGCCAAGCGACTAGCTGGACCGGGGAGCTGTTTTTT
CASSQATSWTGELFF
>TRBJ2-7|TRBV20-1|TRBD1|NA
TGCAGCAGACAGGGTTTGGGCGAGCAGTACTTC
CSRQGLGEQYF
>TRBJ1-3|TRBV7-2|NA|few
TGTGCCAGCAGCTTAAGGGGGTGGGTGGCCGGAGCTGGAAACACCATATATTTT
CASSLRGWVAGAGNTIYF
>TRBJ1-1|TRBV18|NA|NA
TGTGCCAGCTCACCCAGGGGTATCATGAACACTGAAGCTTTCTTT
CASSPRGIMNTEAFF
>TRBJ2-3|TRBV5-4|TRBD2|many
TGTGCCAGCACGGCGGGGGGGTGGACAGATACGCAGTATTTT
CASTAGGWTDTQYF
>TRBJ1-5|TRBV7-9|NA|NA
TGTGCCAGCAGCGGGGCGGGGTGGGGAGGAAATCAGCCCCAGCATTTT
CASSGAGWGGNQPQHF
>TRBJ1-6|TRBV13|NA|many
TGTGCCAGCAGTCCGAACGGTTCACCCCTCCACTTT
CASSPNGSPLHF
>TRBJ2-2|TRBV6-5|NA|NA
TGTGCCAGCAGTTACTCTTGGGGCCCGAACACCGGGGAGCTGTTTTTT
CASSYSWGPNTGELFF
>TRBJ1-4|TRBV4-1|NA|many
TGCGCCAGCAGCCTCCTTGGGGGGACTAATGAAAAACTGTTTTTT
CASSLLGGTNEKLFF
>TRBJ2-5|TRBV5-6|TRBD1|few
TGTGCCAGCAGCTTGGGGGACAGGGACCAAGAGACCCAGTACTTC
CASSLGDRDQETQYF
>TRBJ2-7|TRBV7-2|NA|few
TGTGCCAGCAGCTTAGGGTCCGGGGACGAGCAGTACTTC
CASSLGSGDEQYF
>TRBJ1-2|TRBV7-2|TRBD1|NA
TGTGCCAGCAGCTGGACAGGGCCAGGGGCTAACTATGGCTACACCTTC
CASSWTGPGANYGYTF
>TRBJ2-7|TRBV9|TRBD1|NA
TGTGCCAGCAGCGTAGCCCCGACAGGGGTTAGCGAGCAGTACTTC
CASSVAPTGVSEQYF
>TRBJ2-7|TRBV6-6|NA|NA
TGTGCCAGCACCAAGGACACGGGAGATTACGAGCAGTACTTC
CASTKDTGDYEQYF
>TRBJ1-6|TRBV19|TRBD1|NA
TGTGCCAGTAGTGAACAGGGGGTAAATTCACCCCTCCACTTT
CASSEQGVNSPLHF